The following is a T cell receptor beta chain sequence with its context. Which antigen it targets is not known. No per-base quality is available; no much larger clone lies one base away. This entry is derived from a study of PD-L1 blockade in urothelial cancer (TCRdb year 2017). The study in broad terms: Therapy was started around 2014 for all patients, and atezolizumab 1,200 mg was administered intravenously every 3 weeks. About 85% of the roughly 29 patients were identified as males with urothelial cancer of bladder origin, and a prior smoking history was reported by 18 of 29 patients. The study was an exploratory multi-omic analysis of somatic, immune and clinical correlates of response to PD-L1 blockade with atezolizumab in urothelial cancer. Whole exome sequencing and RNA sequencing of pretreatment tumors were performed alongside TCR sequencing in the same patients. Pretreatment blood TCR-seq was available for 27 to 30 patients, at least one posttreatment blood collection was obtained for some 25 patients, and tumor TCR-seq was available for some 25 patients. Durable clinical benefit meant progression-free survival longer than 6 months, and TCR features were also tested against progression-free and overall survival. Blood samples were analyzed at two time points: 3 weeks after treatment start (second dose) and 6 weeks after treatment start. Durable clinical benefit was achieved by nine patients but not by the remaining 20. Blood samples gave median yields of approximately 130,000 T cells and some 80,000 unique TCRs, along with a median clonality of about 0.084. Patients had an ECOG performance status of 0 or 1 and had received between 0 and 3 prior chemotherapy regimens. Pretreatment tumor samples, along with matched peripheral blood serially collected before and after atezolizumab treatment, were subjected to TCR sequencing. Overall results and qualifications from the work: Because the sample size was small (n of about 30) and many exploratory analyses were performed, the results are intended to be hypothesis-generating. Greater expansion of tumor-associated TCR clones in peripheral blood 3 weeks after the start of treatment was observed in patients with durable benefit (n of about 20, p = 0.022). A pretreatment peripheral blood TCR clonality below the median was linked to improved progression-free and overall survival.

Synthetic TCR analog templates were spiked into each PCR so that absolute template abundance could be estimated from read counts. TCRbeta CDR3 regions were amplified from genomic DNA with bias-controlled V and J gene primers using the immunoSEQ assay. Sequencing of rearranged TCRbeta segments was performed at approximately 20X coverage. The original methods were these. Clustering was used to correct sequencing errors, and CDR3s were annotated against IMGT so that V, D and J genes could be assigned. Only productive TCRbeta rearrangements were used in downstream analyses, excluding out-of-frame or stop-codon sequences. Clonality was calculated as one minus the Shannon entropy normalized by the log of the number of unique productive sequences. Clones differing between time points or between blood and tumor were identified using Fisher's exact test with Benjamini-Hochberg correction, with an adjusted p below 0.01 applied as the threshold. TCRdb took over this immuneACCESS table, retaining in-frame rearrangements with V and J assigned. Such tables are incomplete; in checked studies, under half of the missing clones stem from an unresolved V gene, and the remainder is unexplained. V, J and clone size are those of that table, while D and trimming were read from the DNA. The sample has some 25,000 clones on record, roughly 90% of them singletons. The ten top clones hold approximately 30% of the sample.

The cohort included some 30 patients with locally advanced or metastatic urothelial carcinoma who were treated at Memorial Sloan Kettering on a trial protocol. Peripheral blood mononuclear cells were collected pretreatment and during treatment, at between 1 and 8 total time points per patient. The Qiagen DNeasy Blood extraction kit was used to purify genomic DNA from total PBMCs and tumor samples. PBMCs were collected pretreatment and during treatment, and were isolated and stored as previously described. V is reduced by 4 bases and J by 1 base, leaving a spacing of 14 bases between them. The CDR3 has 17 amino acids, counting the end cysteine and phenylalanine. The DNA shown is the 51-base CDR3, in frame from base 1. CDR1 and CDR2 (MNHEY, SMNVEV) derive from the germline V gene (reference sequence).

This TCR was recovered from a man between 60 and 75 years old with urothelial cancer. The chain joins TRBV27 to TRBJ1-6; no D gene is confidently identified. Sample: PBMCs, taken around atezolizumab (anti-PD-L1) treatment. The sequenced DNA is TGTGCCAGCAGTTCGATCCCCTCGGGGTCCTATAATTCACCCCTCCACTTT. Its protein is CASSSIPSGSYNSPLHF.